The rows below give T cell receptor beta chains drawn from one sample of a study of T cell repertoires in cytomegalovirus infection. In TCRdb, the reads were re-called with MiXCR into one record per CDR3 protein. This table has 150,000 or so distinct CDR3 sequences, approximately 17% appearing once. Source material: CD8+ T cells from PBMCs. These receptors originate from a human donor in good health (CMV status not recorded). Some clones in this sample may be carry-over from other donors' samples. The CDR3 runs from the conserved cysteine through the conserved F or W. A D gene is named only where the DNA matches it firmly. The size field is filled for only some rows; it gives once, few, many or a size class.

CDR3 protein: CASGLGTGELFF; CDR3 DNA: TGTGCCAGCGGTCTCGGGACCGGGGAGCTGTTTTTT; clone size: .; V gene: TRBV25-1; J gene: TRBJ2-2; D gene: .
CDR3 protein: CASSPDLAVTHGETQYF; CDR3 DNA: TGTGCCAGCAGCCCAGACCTAGCGGTCACCCACGGGGAGACCCAGTACTTC; clone size: few; V gene: TRBV7-9; J gene: TRBJ2-5; D gene: TRBD2
CDR3 protein: CASSQDYGTSLYEQYF; CDR3 DNA: TGCGCCAGCAGCCAAGATTACGGGACTTCACTCTACGAGCAGTACTTC; clone size: .; V gene: TRBV4-1; J gene: TRBJ2-7; D gene: .
CDR3 protein: CASSPGFETEAFF; CDR3 DNA: TGTGCCAGCAGCCCGGGTTTTGAAACTGAAGCTTTCTTT; clone size: .; V gene: TRBV4-2; J gene: TRBJ1-1; D gene: .
CDR3 protein: CATSRENRDGYTF; CDR3 DNA: TGTGCCACCAGCAGAGAGAATCGTGATGGCTACACCTTC; clone size: few; V gene: TRBV15; J gene: TRBJ1-2; D gene: .
CDR3 protein: CATSDSRTSGGDEQYF; CDR3 DNA: TGTGCCACCAGTGATTCACGGACTAGCGGGGGAGACGAGCAGTACTTC; clone size: .; V gene: TRBV24-1; J gene: TRBJ2-7; D gene: TRBD2
CDR3 protein: CASGPYNEQFF; CDR3 DNA: TGTGCCTCGGGACCTTACAATGAGCAGTTCTTC; clone size: few; V gene: TRBV6-2/TRBV6-3; J gene: TRBJ2-1; D gene: .
CDR3 protein: CASSGPGTGISYEQYF; CDR3 DNA: TGTGCCAGCAGCGGACCCGGGACAGGGATCTCCTACGAGCAGTACTTC; clone size: few; V gene: TRBV11-2; J gene: TRBJ2-7; D gene: TRBD1
CDR3 protein: CSVFTSGGDYGYTF; CDR3 DNA: TGCAGCGTCTTTACGTCGGGGGGAGACTATGGCTACACCTTC; clone size: .; V gene: TRBV29-1; J gene: TRBJ1-2; D gene: .
CDR3 protein: CASSSDRVESNQPQHF; CDR3 DNA: TGTGCCAGCAGCTCCGACAGGGTTGAGAGCAATCAGCCCCAGCATTTT; clone size: .; V gene: TRBV7-9; J gene: TRBJ1-5; D gene: TRBD1
CDR3 protein: CASSQDREGYGYTF; CDR3 DNA: TGTGCCAGCAGCCAGGACAGAGAAGGCTATGGCTACACCTTC; clone size: .; V gene: TRBV7-9; J gene: TRBJ1-2; D gene: .
CDR3 protein: CASSLDGGGLYGYTF; CDR3 DNA: TGTGCCAGCAGTTTGGATGGCGGGGGACTCTATGGCTACACCTTC; clone size: few; V gene: TRBV28; J gene: TRBJ1-2; D gene: .
CDR3 protein: CASSQELAGSYEQYF; CDR3 DNA: TGTGCCAGCAGCCAAGAACTAGCCGGATCCTACGAGCAGTACTTC; clone size: few; V gene: TRBV4-2; J gene: TRBJ2-7; D gene: .
CDR3 protein: CASSLERGMYNEQFF; CDR3 DNA: TGTGCCAGCAGCCTGGAGAGGGGAATGTACAATGAGCAGTTCTTC; clone size: few; V gene: TRBV11-1; J gene: TRBJ2-1; D gene: .
CDR3 protein: CASSRTSGRPTQETQYF; CDR3 DNA: TGTGCCAGCAGCAGGACTAGCGGGAGGCCCACCCAAGAGACCCAGTACTTC; clone size: .; V gene: TRBV25-1; J gene: TRBJ2-5; D gene: TRBD2
CDR3 protein: CASSFRGQGSTGELFF; CDR3 DNA: TGTGCCAGCAGCTTTCGGGGACAGGGGTCCACCGGGGAGCTGTTTTTT; clone size: .; V gene: TRBV7-8; J gene: TRBJ2-2; D gene: TRBD1
CDR3 protein: CASSLGWTGDEQFF; CDR3 DNA: TGTGCCAGCAGTTTGGGATGGACGGGGGATGAGCAGTTCTTC; clone size: few; V gene: TRBV28; J gene: TRBJ2-1; D gene: .
CDR3 protein: CASRPGTSGSIPWNEQFF; CDR3 DNA: TGTGCCAGCAGGCCCGGGACTAGCGGGAGCATACCTTGGAATGAGCAGTTCTTC; clone size: .; V gene: TRBV7-8; J gene: TRBJ2-1; D gene: TRBD2
CDR3 protein: CASSSDEVQAGELFF; CDR3 DNA: TGTGCCAGCAGCTCAGACGAGGTCCAGGCCGGGGAGCTGTTTTTT; clone size: .; V gene: TRBV7-2; J gene: TRBJ2-2; D gene: .
CDR3 protein: CASSLPPDSNGYEQYF; CDR3 DNA: TGTGCCAGCAGTCTTCCCCCCGACAGCAACGGCTACGAGCAGTACTTC; clone size: few; V gene: TRBV28; J gene: TRBJ2-7; D gene: .
CDR3 protein: CSARGERDLRANEQFF; CDR3 DNA: TGCAGTGCTAGAGGGGAACGGGATCTGAGGGCCAATGAGCAGTTCTTC; clone size: .; V gene: TRBV20-1; J gene: TRBJ2-1; D gene: .
CDR3 protein: CASSLTLAGGRNEQFF; CDR3 DNA: TGTGCCAGCAGCTTAACGTTGGCGGGAGGACGCAATGAGCAGTTCTTC; clone size: few; V gene: TRBV7-3; J gene: TRBJ2-1; D gene: TRBD2
CDR3 protein: CASRGMTGVEEQYF; CDR3 DNA: TGTGCCAGCAGGGGGATGACAGGGGTGGAAGAGCAGTACTTC; clone size: few; V gene: TRBV6-5; J gene: TRBJ2-7; D gene: TRBD1
CDR3 protein: CASGGGGQPQHF; CDR3 DNA: TGTGCCAGCGGGGGGGGAGGTCAGCCCCAGCATTTT; clone size: few; V gene: TRBV6-5; J gene: TRBJ1-5; D gene: .
CDR3 protein: CSVGAGREKLFF; CDR3 DNA: TGCAGCGTTGGGGCCGGGCGTGAAAAACTGTTTTTT; clone size: few; V gene: TRBV29-1; J gene: TRBJ1-4; D gene: .
CDR3 protein: CASLFTEAFF; CDR3 DNA: TGTGCCAGCCTGTTCACTGAAGCTTTCTTT; clone size: few; V gene: TRBV27; J gene: TRBJ1-1; D gene: .
CDR3 protein: CASSLDLSEQYF; CDR3 DNA: TGTGCCAGCAGCTTAGATTTATCCGAGCAGTACTTC; clone size: few; V gene: TRBV11-2; J gene: TRBJ2-7; D gene: .
CDR3 protein: CSARETGGGYTF; CDR3 DNA: TGCAGTGCTAGGGAGACAGGGGGTGGCTACACCTTC; clone size: few; V gene: TRBV20-1; J gene: TRBJ1-2; D gene: TRBD1
CDR3 protein: CASAQAGGYTF; CDR3 DNA: TGTGCCAGCGCTCAGGCGGGTGGCTACACCTTC; clone size: few; V gene: TRBV7-9; J gene: TRBJ1-2; D gene: .